The present TCR beta chain was sequenced within a study of cytomegalovirus exposure and HLA in healthy donors. Study information: Unique TCR beta sequences numbering approximately 120 million came from about 180 million T cells in an earlier analysis.

This clone was seen just once. Its antigen remains unidentified. Study-level results: There was a cluster of highly shared sequence variants that was likely a sequencing artifact.

The PCR made use of 60 Vbeta and 13 Jbeta primers. Sequencing used immunoSEQ multiplex PCR; TCRdb keeps in-frame clones, though not all of them. The table lists around 180,000 clones, about four fifths of them singletons. There are 15 residues in the CDR3. After removal of 4 bases from V and 4 bases from J, the junction contained 6 bases not matched to a gene. Germline CDR1 SGDLS, CDR2 YYNGEE. The chain is built from TRBV9 and TRBJ2-1; TRBD2 aligns across 9 bases. Sequences were obtained from PBMCs. The receptor was isolated from a woman aged 25 to 39 in good health and CMV-seropositive. CDR3 bases: TGTGCCAGCAGCAAGGGGGCGGGAGGGTACAATGAGCAGTTCTTC. Amino acids: CASSKGAGGYNEQFF.